The sequence of this T cell receptor (beta chain) was determined in a study of identical twins. This clonotype came up a few times. Its cognate antigen is unknown. Germline CDR1 and CDR2: SGHAT and FQDESV (reference sequence). This CDR3 region has 15 residues. J was trimmed by 6 bases and V by 5 bases; bases with no gene match: 2. Regarding the study as a whole: Cross-sectional statistical analysis, not tracking of the same donors, underpinned the conclusions. Weaker excess twin sharing was observed in beta out-of-frame sequences.

Template switching (which added a universal primer site) was used, and cDNA carried unique molecular identifiers. From the 5' RACE reads, TCRdb called clonotypes with MiXCR, one entry per CDR3 protein. The profile shows hundreds of thousands of distinct CDR3 sequences, roughly an eighth of them singletons. These sequences were also reported in another study, on yellow fever vaccine responses in identical twins.

This sequence joins TRBV11-1 and TRBJ2-2; 14 nucleotides agree with TRBD2. This TCR derives from a woman between 18 and 29 years old in good health. Sequenced input: PBMCs. The CDR3 sequence is CASSMGLAGAGELFF. The CDR3 nucleotides read TGTGCCAGCAGCATGGGACTAGCGGGGGCCGGGGAGCTGTTTTTT.